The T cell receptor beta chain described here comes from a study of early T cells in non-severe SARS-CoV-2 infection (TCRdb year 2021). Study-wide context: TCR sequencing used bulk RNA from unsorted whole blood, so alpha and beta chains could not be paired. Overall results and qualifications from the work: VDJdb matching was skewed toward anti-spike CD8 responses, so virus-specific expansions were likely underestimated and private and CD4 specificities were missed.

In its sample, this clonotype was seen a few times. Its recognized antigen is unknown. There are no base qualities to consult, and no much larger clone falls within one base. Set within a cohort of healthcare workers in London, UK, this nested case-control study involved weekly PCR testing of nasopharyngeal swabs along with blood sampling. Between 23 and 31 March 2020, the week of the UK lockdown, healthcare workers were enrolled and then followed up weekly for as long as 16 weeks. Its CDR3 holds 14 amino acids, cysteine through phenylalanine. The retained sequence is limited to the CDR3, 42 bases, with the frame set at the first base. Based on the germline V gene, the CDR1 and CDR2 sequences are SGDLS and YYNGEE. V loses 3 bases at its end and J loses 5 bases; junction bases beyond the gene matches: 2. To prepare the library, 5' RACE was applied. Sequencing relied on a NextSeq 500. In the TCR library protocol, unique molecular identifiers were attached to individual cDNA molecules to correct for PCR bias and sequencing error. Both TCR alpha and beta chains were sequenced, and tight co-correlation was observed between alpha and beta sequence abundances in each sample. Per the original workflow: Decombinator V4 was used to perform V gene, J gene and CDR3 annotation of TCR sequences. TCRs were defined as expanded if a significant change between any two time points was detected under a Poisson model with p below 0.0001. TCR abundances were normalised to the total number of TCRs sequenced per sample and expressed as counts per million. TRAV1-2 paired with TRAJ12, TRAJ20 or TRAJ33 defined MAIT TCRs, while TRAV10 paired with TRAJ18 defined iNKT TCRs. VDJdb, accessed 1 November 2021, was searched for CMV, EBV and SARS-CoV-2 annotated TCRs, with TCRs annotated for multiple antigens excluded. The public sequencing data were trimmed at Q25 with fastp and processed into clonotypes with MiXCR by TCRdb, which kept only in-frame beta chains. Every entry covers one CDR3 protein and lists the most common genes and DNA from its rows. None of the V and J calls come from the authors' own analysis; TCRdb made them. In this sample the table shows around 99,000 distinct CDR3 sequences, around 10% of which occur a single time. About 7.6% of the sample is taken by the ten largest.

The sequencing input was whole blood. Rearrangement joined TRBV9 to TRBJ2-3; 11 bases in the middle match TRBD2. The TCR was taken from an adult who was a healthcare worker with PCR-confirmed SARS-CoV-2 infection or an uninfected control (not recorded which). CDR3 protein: CASSGGLAVDTQYF. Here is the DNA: TGTGCCAGCAGCGGGGGACTAGCGGTAGATACGCAGTATTTT.